The 22 T cell receptor beta chains presented below share a single source sample, sequenced in a study of blood T cell repertoires in COVID-19. The repertoire was sequenced with immunoSEQ multiplex PCR; TCRdb's copy has only in-frame clones and lacks some. The sample consists of more than 45,000 clones, 75% to 95% of them appearing once. Sequencing was done on a sample of peripheral blood. The origin of the receptors is a man between 65 and 85 years old with active COVID-19.

This clone was detected a few times. The chain has TRBV18 and TRBJ2-7; D might be TRBD2 (5 bases). Trimming shortened V by 4 bases and J by 1 base, and 11 bases separated the two germline ends. CDR1 KGHSH and CDR2 LQKENI come from the germline V gene. The CDR3 has 14 residues. The CDR3 DNA reads TGTGCCAGCTCACGGTCCCGGGAATCCTACGAGCAGTACTTC. It translates to CASSRSRESYEQYF.

This clone was seen only once. The chain links TRBV15 to TRBJ2-7; 9 bases agree with TRBD2. The trim removed 0 bases at V and 1 base at J, leaving 16 bases unmatched. The length of the CDR3 is 20 residues. Looked up from germline, CDR1 is LNHNV and CDR2 is YYDKDF (reference sequence). CDR3 residues: CATSRDLGSGGSPRSYEQYF. The CDR3 DNA reads as TGTGCCACCAGCAGAGATCTGGGTAGCGGGGGCAGTCCCCGGTCCTACGAGCAGTACTTC.

The chain uses TRBV5-6 and TRBJ2-1; D call uncertain. The V and J ends lost 4 bases and 0 bases respectively, with 14 bases between them. Germline V gene sequence: CDR1 SGHDT, CDR2 YYEEEE. CDR3 size: 16 residues. CDR3 bases: TGTGCCAGCAGCCTGGCTTCAGGAAGCTCCTACAATGAGCAGTTCTTC. It is translated as CASSLASGSSYNEQFF.

The chain uses TRBV13 and TRBJ2-5, with 12 bases identical to TRBD2. With V trimmed by 5 bases and J by 4 bases, 5 bases remained unmatched. The V gene's germline CDR1 is PRHDT and CDR2 FYEKMQ (reference sequence). The CDR3 runs to 15 residues. For the CDR3, the DNA is TGTGCCAGCAGCCCGCGGACTAGCGGGGCAGAGACCCAGTACTTC. Translating gives CASSPRTSGAETQYF.

The chain uses TRBV6-5 and TRBJ2-7; D not resolved. The V and J ends lost 1 base and 5 bases respectively, with 9 bases between them. Germline loops: CDR1 MNHEY, CDR2 SVGAGI. This CDR3 spans 13 amino acids. CDR3 loop: CASSYWQSHEQYF. CDR3 sequence (DNA): TGTGCCAGCAGTTACTGGCAGTCCCACGAGCAGTACTTC.

The V and J genes are TRBV5-8 and TRBJ1-1; tentative D call: TRBD1 (5 bases). This CDR3 has 13 residues. CDR1 SGHTS and CDR2 YDEGEE come from the germline V gene. V was pared by 3 bases and J by 1 base, with 7 bases between. The CDR3 reads CASSWGGNTEAFF. In nucleotides, the CDR3 is TGTGCCAGCAGCTGGGGGGGGAACACTGAAGCTTTCTTT.

The chain combines TRBV9 with TRBJ2-2; 7 bases map to TRBD2. The CDR3 sequence is 16 residues long. Germline CDR1 reads SGDLS; CDR2 reads YYNGEE. The junction had 11 bases not matched to a gene; V was cut back by 4 bases and J by 5 bases. CDR3 nucleotides: TGTGCCAGCAGCCCCGGGTCGGGGGGAAGGACCGGGGAGCTGTTTTTT. Translating gives CASSPGSGGRTGELFF.

This sequence joins TRBV19 and TRBJ2-7, with 10 bases that match TRBD1. CDR1 is LNHDA, CDR2 SQIVND, per germline (reference sequence). This CDR3 spans 14 amino acids. Unmatched junction bases numbered 11, after V lost 9 bases and J lost 6 bases. CDR3 loop: CASSSGTGVLEQYF. For the CDR3, the DNA is TGTGCCAGCTCATCCGGGACAGGGGTTCTCGAGCAGTACTTC.

The rearrangement joins TRBV29-1 to TRBJ2-7, with D possibly TRBD1 on 5 matching bases. CDR1 and CDR2 (germline): SQVTM, ANQGSEA. Trimming cost V 6 bases and J 6 bases, with 18 bases left between them. The CDR3 consists of 13 residues. The CDR3 here is CSVATGPTSEQYF. The CDR3 DNA reads as TGCAGCGTCGCTACAGGCCCAACATCCGAGCAGTACTTC.

The rearrangement uses TRBV7-3 and TRBJ2-7, with D perhaps TRBD2 (6 bases). Between the trimmed V and J ends, which lost 2 bases and 4 bases, there was a span of 15 bases. The CDR3 has 15 residues. Looked up from germline, CDR1 is SGHTA and CDR2 is FQGTGA. Here the CDR3 reads CASSLGETSSYEQYF. The CDR3 bases are TGTGCCAGCAGCTTAGGAGAGACTAGTAGTTACGAGCAGTACTTC.

The rearrangement links TRBV30 to TRBJ2-7; the D gene is possibly TRBD1 (5 bases). Trimming cost V 7 bases and J 1 base, with 20 bases left between them. The CDR3 consists of 15 residues. CDR1 GTSNPN and CDR2 SVGIG come from the germline V gene (reference sequence). Here the CDR3 reads CAYQPRDSLSYEQYF. CDR3 nucleotides: TGTGCCTACCAACCTCGAGACAGTCTTTCCTACGAGCAGTACTTC.

The chain joins TRBV11-2 to TRBJ1-4, with TRBD1 matching 8 bases. From germline, CDR1 is SGHAT and CDR2 FQNNGV. This CDR3 is 16 amino acids long. Trimming removed 2 bases from V and 7 bases from J; junction bases left unmatched: 9. The CDR3 here is CASSLTGSGGVEKLFF. The CDR3 coding sequence is TGTGCCAGCAGCTTAACCGGGTCAGGGGGCGTTGAAAAACTGTTTTTT.

The sample holds one count of this clone. The chain employs TRBV5-5 and TRBJ1-5; 9 nucleotides line up with TRBD1. The J segment lost 4 bases and the V segment lost 4 bases, leaving 12 bases of the junction unmatched. The CDR3 spans 17 residues. Germline-derived CDR1 and CDR2 are SGHKS and YYEKEE (reference sequence). The CDR3 here is CASSLGQGIGNNQPQHF. The CDR3 DNA is TGTGCCAGCAGCCTGGGACAGGGCATTGGTAATAATCAGCCCCAGCATTTT.

The chain joins TRBV19 to TRBJ1-1; maybe TRBD1 (5 bases). Germline V CDR1 and CDR2: LNHDA, SQIVND (reference sequence). Between the trimmed V and J ends, which lost 3 bases and 4 bases, there was a span of 9 bases. The CDR3 extends over 13 amino acids. The chain's CDR3 is CASSMGRPTEAFF. CDR3 DNA sequence: TGTGCCAGTAGTATGGGGCGACCCACTGAAGCTTTCTTT.

The chain has TRBV19 and TRBJ2-7; possible D gene TRBD2, 6 bases. The CDR3 consists of 15 residues. Between the trimmed V and J ends, which lost 1 base and 3 bases, there was a span of 13 bases. Germline V gene sequence: CDR1 LNHDA, CDR2 SQIVND (reference sequence). The CDR3: CASSIAGTGLYEQYF. As DNA, the CDR3 is TGTGCCAGTAGTATAGCCGGGACTGGACTCTACGAGCAGTACTTC.

This clone came up once. The chain links TRBV7-8 to TRBJ2-5; D is undetermined. CDR1 is SGHVS and CDR2 is FQNEAQ in the germline V gene. This CDR3 has 14 amino acids. V was shortened by 1 base and J by 4 bases, with 10 bases between the two germline ends. CDR3: CASSLGIVGETQYF. CDR3 nucleotides: TGTGCCAGCAGCTTAGGCATAGTTGGAGAGACCCAGTACTTC. The full variable domain, completed using reference TRBV7-8 and TRBJ2-5, is GAGVSQSPRYKVAKRGQDVALRCDPISGHVSLFWYQQALGQGPEFLTYFQNEAQLDKSGLPSDRFFAERPEGSVSTLKIQRTQQEDSAVYLCASSLGIVGETQYFGPGTRLLVL.

About this clone itself: The identical CDR3 is also encoded by other nucleotide sequences in the sample. The V gene is TRBV5-6, the J gene TRBJ2-5; maybe TRBD2 (6 bases). V was pared by 4 bases and J by 5 bases, with 6 bases between. Germline-derived CDR1 and CDR2 are SGHDT and YYEEEE. The CDR3 has 11 amino acids. The CDR3 DNA reads as TGTGCCAGCAGCCGGGGGGAGACCCAGTACTTC. Residues: CASSRGETQYF.

This rearrangement joins TRBV6-6 to TRBJ1-2; TRBD1 might be the D (5 bases). CDR3 length equals 14 residues. Between the trimmed V and J ends, which lost 5 bases and 4 bases, there was a span of 14 bases. Germline loops: CDR1 MNHNY, CDR2 SVGAGI (reference sequence). CDR3 region: CASSNEGVVYGYTF. CDR3 DNA sequence: TGTGCCAGCAGTAACGAAGGGGTCGTCTATGGCTACACCTTC.

This chain connects TRBV28 to TRBJ2-7, with a tentative D call TRBD2 (6 bases). Trimming left V 7 bases short and J 0 bases short, with 16 bases between. This CDR3 spans 15 amino acids. Germline-derived CDR1 and CDR2 are MDHEN and SYDVKM. CDR3 in DNA: TGTGCCAGCACACCTGGGACTCACAGCTCCTACGAGCAGTACTTC. It codes for CASTPGTHSSYEQYF.

The chain has TRBV20-1 and TRBJ2-3; TRBD2 might be the D (5 bases). CDR1 and CDR2 from the germline V gene are DFQATT and SNEGSKA (reference sequence). V lost 6 bases to trimming and J lost 5 bases, with 9 bases between them. This CDR3 comprises 11 residues. This CDR3 is CSAPSGDTQYF. The DNA of the CDR3 is TGCAGTGCCCCCAGCGGAGATACGCAGTATTTT.

The genes are TRBV7-2 and TRBJ2-3, with D possibly being TRBD1 (5 bases). The length of the CDR3 is 13 residues. Trimming took 2 bases from V and 4 from J, leaving 7 bases between them. Germline-derived CDR1 and CDR2 are SGHTA and FQGNSA. The CDR3 region has the DNA TGTGCCAGCAGCTTAAACAGGCCAGATACGCAGTATTTT. It codes for CASSLNRPDTQYF.

The chain joins TRBV25-1 to TRBJ2-3; D is possibly TRBD2 (6 bases). This CDR3 region has 15 residues. V dropped 5 bases and J dropped 0 bases, with 12 bases sitting between them. Germline V lookup: CDR1 MGHDK, CDR2 SYGVNS. The DNA for the CDR3 is TGTGCCAGCAGTACGGGAGTCTTTAGCACAGATACGCAGTATTTT. Protein sequence: CASSTGVFSTDTQYF.